What follows are 14 T cell receptor beta chains derived from one specimen sequenced in a study of cytomegalovirus exposure and HLA in healthy donors. It was with 60 Vbeta and 13 Jbeta primers that the PCR ran. The data were produced by immunoSEQ multiplex PCR, yet TCRdb's version contains in-frame clones alone and is incomplete. Of about 94,000 clones listed, nearly 80% are singletons. The sample taken for sequencing was PBMCs. These receptor sequences come from a woman aged 35 to 49 in good health and CMV-seronegative.

The gene calls are TRBV4-3 and TRBJ1-6; 9 positions match TRBD1. The CDR3 has 15 residues. Germline assignment: CDR1 LGHNA and CDR2 YSLEER. J lost 7 bases, V lost 5 bases, and 6 bases had no gene match. The CDR3 nucleotides are TGCGCCAGCAGCGCGGGACAGGGACCCAATTCACCCCTCCACTTT. Its translation is CASSAGQGPNSPLHF.

This clone has a handful of counts. This chain joins TRBV5-1 and TRBJ2-5; TRBD2 matches 13 bases. In germline, CDR1 is SGHRS, CDR2 YFSETQ. V lost 4 bases, J lost 1 base, and 7 bases stayed unmatched. The CDR3 consists of 17 residues. CDR3 protein: CASSRGTSGASQETQYF. CDR3 sequence (DNA): TGCGCCAGCAGCAGAGGGACTAGCGGGGCTAGCCAAGAGACCCAGTACTTC. The whole variable domain, filled in from reference TRBV5-1 and TRBJ2-5, reads KAGVTQTPRYLIKTRGQQVTLSCSPISGHRSVSWYQQTPGQGLQFLFEYFSETQRNKGNFPGRFSGRQFSNSRSEMNVSTLELGDSALYLCASSRGTSGASQETQYFGPGTRLLVL.

This clone came up once. The V gene is TRBV11-1, the J gene TRBJ1-1; D gene uncertain. The germline gives CDR1 SGHAT, CDR2 FQDESV (reference sequence). Trimming left V 3 bases short and J 2 bases short, with 10 bases between. The CDR3 has 14 residues. The CDR3 here is CASSFSSVNTEAFF. CDR3 in DNA: TGTGCCAGCAGCTTCTCTTCCGTCAACACTGAAGCTTTCTTT.

The V call is TRBV5-8, the J call TRBJ2-7, with D uncertain. Germline assignment: CDR1 SGHTS and CDR2 YDEGEE. This CDR3 is 15 amino acids long. V was pared by 0 bases and J by 2 bases, with 12 bases between. The CDR3 DNA is TGTGCCAGCAGCTTGGCTGGAGATCCCGCCTACGAGCAGTACTTC. Its protein is CASSLAGDPAYEQYF.

The gene calls are TRBV2 and TRBJ2-5, with TRBD2 identical over 15 bases. The CDR3 has 17 residues. V trimming: 5 bases; J trimming: 3 bases; junction bases outside the gene matches: 7. Germline V gene sequence: CDR1 SNHLY, CDR2 FYNNEI. CDR3 loop: CASSSAGTSGGKETQYF. For the CDR3, the DNA is TGTGCCAGCAGTAGCGCCGGGACTAGCGGGGGGAAAGAGACCCAGTACTTC.

V usage is TRBV28 and J usage is TRBJ2-5; tentative D call: TRBD1 (5 bases). The germline gives CDR1 MDHEN, CDR2 SYDVKM. The CDR3 loop spans 14 amino acids. Trimming took 4 bases from V and 5 from J, leaving 14 bases between them. CDR3 DNA sequence: TGTGCCAGCAGTTCCACCAGGGTTGGGGAGACCCAGTACTTC. This sequence encodes CASSSTRVGETQYF. The full variable domain, its missing parts supplied by reference TRBV28 and TRBJ2-5, is DVKVTQSSRYLVKRTGEKVFLECVQDMDHENMFWYRQDPGLGLRLIYFSYDVKMKEKGDIPEGYSVSREKKERFSLILESASTNQTSMYLCASSSTRVGETQYFGPGTRLLVL.

The chain links TRBV25-1 to TRBJ1-1, with 12 bases fitting TRBD1. This CDR3 contains 16 residues. Germline-derived CDR1 and CDR2 are MGHDK and SYGVNS. V lost 3 bases and J lost 10; bases outside the gene matches: 12. The CDR3 DNA reads as TGTGCCAGCAGTGACGACGGACGGGACAGGGGGCGAGGAGCTTTCTTT. This gives the protein CASSDDGRDRGRGAFF.

This clone was detected a few times. The chain employs TRBV6-5 and TRBJ2-2; D is unclear. The CDR3 covers 12 residues. Germline CDR1 and CDR2: MNHEY and SVGAGI. V lost 4 bases and J lost 4, with 4 bases in between. CDR3 sequence: CASSSSTGELFF. The CDR3 DNA follows: TGTGCCAGCAGTTCCAGCACCGGGGAGCTGTTTTTT.

The chain recombines TRBV2 with TRBJ2-2; 10 bases are shared with TRBD1. This CDR3 region has 14 residues. The germline gives CDR1 SNHLY, CDR2 FYNNEI. V dropped 7 bases and J dropped 6; count of bases not matched to a gene: 5. CDR3 DNA sequence: TGTGCCAGCAAGGACAGGGGGACGGCCGGGGAGCTGTTTTTT. It yields the protein CASKDRGTAGELFF.

The gene calls are TRBV5-6 and TRBJ1-1; no definite D call. This CDR3 is built from 12 residues. The germline CDR1 and CDR2 sequences are SGHDT and YYEEEE. V dropped 1 base and J dropped 6 bases, with 7 bases sitting between them. The CDR3 sequence is CASSLITAEAFF. The CDR3 bases are TGTGCCAGCAGCTTGATAACAGCTGAAGCTTTCTTT.

This clone was found many times. The CDR3 DNA sequence: TGTGCCAGCAGCCCCCGGGACAGGGGTTGGTACGAGCAGTACTTC. Its translation: CASSPRDRGWYEQYF. V gene TRBV7-9 combines with J gene TRBJ2-7, with TRBD1 identical over 10 bases. Germline V lookup: CDR1 SEHNR, CDR2 FQNEAQ (reference sequence). The CDR3 totals 15 residues. The J segment lost 4 bases and the V segment lost 5 bases, leaving 8 bases of the junction unmatched.

The chain is built from TRBV15 and TRBJ1-5; D is perhaps TRBD1 (6 bases). The germline V gene has CDR1 LNHNV and CDR2 YYDKDF (reference sequence). The V and J ends lost 8 bases and 2 bases respectively, with 16 bases between them. This CDR3 has 15 residues. The CDR3 reads CATAVQGKGNQPQHF. Written as DNA, the CDR3 is TGTGCCACCGCCGTTCAGGGGAAGGGCAATCAGCCCCAGCATTTT.

In DNA, the CDR3 is TGTGCCAGCAGCTCCCCTTCACAGGGGGCGACGGGCGAGCAGTACTTC. Translated, it gives CASSSPSQGATGEQYF. This chain links TRBV5-4 with TRBJ2-7; TRBD1 agrees at 9 bases. The V and J ends lost 3 bases and 6 bases, in that order; junction bases with no gene match: 13. The length of the CDR3 is 16 residues. Germline V lookup: CDR1 SGHNT, CDR2 YYREEE (reference sequence). Based on the CDR3 plus reference TRBV5-4 and TRBJ2-7, the full variable domain is ETGVTQSPTHLIKTRGQQVTLRCSSQSGHNTVSWYQQALGQGPQFIFQYYREEENGRGNFPPRFSGLQFPNYSSELNVNALELDDSALYLCASSSPSQGATGEQYFGPGTRLTVT.

The J gene is TRBJ2-7, the V gene TRBV2, with D maybe TRBD2 (6 bases). The V and J ends lost 11 bases and 5 bases respectively, with 16 bases between them. The CDR3 loop spans 12 amino acids. Germline loops: CDR1 SNHLY, CDR2 FYNNEI. The CDR3: CAADRGYNEQYF. Here the CDR3 DNA reads TGTGCCGCAGATCGGGGGTACAACGAGCAGTACTTC.